The T cell receptor (beta chain) described here comes from a study of shared clonotypes between healthy human individuals. For this clone: Its antigen is unknown.

Study-wide results and caveats: When naive CD4 clonotypes were compared across four donors, about 5% were shared.

Trimming took off 4 bases at V and 5 bases at J, with 18 bases between the two ends. CDR1 is MNHNY, CDR2 SVGAGI, per germline (reference sequence). The CDR3 spans 15 residues. In the original analysis: Filtering differed for immunoSEQ, which gave only junction sequences without quality scores. Sequenced by immunoSEQ multiplex PCR; TCRdb stores in-frame clones only, minus some. That table supplies the V and J calls and clone size; D and trimming were determined from the DNA. Of about 960,000 clones listed, approximately 80% are singletons. The clonotype was recovered from a man between 18 and 29 years old in good health. V gene TRBV6-6 combines with J gene TRBJ2-7, with D tentatively TRBD1 or TRBD2 (6 bases each). Material for sequencing was memory CD4+ T cells sorted from blood. Indicated subset: CD45RA-negative fraction. CDR3: CASSLGRGALDEQYF. For the CDR3, the DNA is TGTGCCAGCAGTTTGGGAAGGGGGGCGTTAGACGAGCAGTACTTC.